This entry concerns a single T cell receptor beta chain. V lost 5 bases, J lost 7 bases, and 17 bases lay in between. The CDR3 length is 13 residues. CDR1 is GTSNPN, CDR2 SVGIG, per germline (reference sequence). The source of the sample is a study of beta chain features in type 1 diabetes. TCRB transcripts that were expressed got sequenced, as all of the isolated RNA had been reverse transcribed. The method was immunoSEQ multiplex PCR; TCRdb's version includes in-frame clones alone and lacks a portion of them. The sample contains around 250,000 clones, around 65% of which appear only once. The sequence derives from a man younger than 45 in good health. This chain joins TRBV30 and TRBJ2-5; weak D call: TRBD2 (6 bases). The sequenced material came from naive CD4+ T cells from blood. The CDR3 coding sequence is TGTGCCTGGGACCGACGGGCCGGGGGGACCCAGTACTTC. It encodes CAWDRRAGGTQYF.